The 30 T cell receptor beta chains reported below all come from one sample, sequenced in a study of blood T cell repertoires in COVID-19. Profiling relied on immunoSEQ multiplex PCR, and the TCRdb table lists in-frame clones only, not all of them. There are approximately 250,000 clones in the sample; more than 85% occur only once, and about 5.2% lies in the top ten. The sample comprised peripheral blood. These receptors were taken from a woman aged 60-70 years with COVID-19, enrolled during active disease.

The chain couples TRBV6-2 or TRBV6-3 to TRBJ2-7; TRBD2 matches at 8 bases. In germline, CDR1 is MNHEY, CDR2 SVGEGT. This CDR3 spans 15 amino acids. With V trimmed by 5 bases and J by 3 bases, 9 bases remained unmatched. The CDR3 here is CASSAGGGGIYEQYF. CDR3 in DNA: TGTGCCAGCAGTGCCGGCGGCGGGGGGATCTACGAGCAGTACTTC.

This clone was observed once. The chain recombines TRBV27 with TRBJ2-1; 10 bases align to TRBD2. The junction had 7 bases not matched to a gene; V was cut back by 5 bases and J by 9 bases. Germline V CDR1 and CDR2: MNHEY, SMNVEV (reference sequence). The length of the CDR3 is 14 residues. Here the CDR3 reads CASSPWTSGSEQFF. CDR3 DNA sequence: TGTGCCAGCAGTCCCTGGACTAGCGGCAGTGAGCAGTTCTTC.

The DNA for the CDR3 is TGTGCCAGCAGTCCCTGGGACTCAGATACGCAGTATTTT. The encoded protein is CASSPWDSDTQYF. This chain uses TRBV28 with TRBJ2-3; D possibly corresponds to TRBD2 (6 bases). The germline V and J ends were trimmed by 5 bases and 4 bases, with 10 bases remaining between them. Germline V gene data show CDR1 as MDHEN and CDR2 as SYDVKM. The CDR3 spans 13 residues.

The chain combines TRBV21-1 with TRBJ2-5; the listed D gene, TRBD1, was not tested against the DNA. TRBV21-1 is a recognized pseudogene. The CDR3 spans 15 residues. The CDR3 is CASSNRGTGEETQYF. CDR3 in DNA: TGTGCCAGCAGCAATCGTGGGACAGGTGAAGAGACCCAGTACTTC.

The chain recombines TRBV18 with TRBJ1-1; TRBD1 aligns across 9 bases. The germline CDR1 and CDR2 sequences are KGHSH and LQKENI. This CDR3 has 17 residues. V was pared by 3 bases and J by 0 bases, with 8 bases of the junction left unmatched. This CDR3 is CASSPTGGGRLNTEAFF. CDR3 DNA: TGTGCCAGCTCACCTACAGGGGGCGGACGCTTGAACACTGAAGCTTTCTTT.

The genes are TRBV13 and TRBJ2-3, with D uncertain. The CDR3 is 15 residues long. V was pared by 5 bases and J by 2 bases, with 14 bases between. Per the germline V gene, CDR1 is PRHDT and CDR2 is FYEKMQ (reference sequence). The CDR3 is CASSPSRFATDTQYF. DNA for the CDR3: TGTGCCAGCAGCCCCTCCCGGTTTGCCACAGATACGCAGTATTTT. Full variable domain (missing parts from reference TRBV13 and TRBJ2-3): AAGVIQSPRHLIKEKRETATLKCYPIPRHDTVYWYQQGPGQDPQFLISFYEKMQSDKGSIPDRFSAQQFSDYHSELNMSSLELGDSALYFCASSPSRFATDTQYFGPGTRLTVL.

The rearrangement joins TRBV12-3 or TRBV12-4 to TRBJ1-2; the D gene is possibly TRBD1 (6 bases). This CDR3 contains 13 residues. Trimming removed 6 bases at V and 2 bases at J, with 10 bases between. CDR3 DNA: TGTGCCAGCAGCAGCGACAGGAACTATGGCTACACCTTC. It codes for CASSSDRNYGYTF.

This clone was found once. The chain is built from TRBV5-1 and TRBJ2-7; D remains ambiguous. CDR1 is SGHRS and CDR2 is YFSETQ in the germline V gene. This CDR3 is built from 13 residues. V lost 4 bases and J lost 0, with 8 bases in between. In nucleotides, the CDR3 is TGCGCCAGCAGCCGGGTAAGCTCCTACGAGCAGTACTTC. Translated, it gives CASSRVSSYEQYF.

The CDR3 protein is CASSSRTGGNYGYTF. Written as DNA, the CDR3 is TGTGCCAGCAGCTCTCGGACAGGGGGTAACTATGGCTACACCTTC. V is TRBV7-9 and J is TRBJ1-2; 10 bases align to TRBD1. Per germline, CDR1 SEHNR and CDR2 FQNEAQ (reference sequence). This CDR3 has 15 residues. J was trimmed by 1 base and V by 4 bases; bases with no gene match: 3.

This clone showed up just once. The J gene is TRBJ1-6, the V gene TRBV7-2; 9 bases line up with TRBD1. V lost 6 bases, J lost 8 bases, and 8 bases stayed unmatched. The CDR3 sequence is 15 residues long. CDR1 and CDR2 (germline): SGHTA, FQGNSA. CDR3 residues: CASRDIRDRDSPLHF. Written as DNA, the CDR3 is TGTGCCAGCAGGGATATCCGGGACAGGGATTCACCCCTCCACTTT.

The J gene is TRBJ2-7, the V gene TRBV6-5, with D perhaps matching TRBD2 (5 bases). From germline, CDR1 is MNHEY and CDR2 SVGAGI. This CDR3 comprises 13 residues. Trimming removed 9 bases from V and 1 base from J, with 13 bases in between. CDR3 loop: CASRDEGSYEQYF. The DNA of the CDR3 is TGTGCCAGTAGGGATGAGGGTTCCTACGAGCAGTACTTC.

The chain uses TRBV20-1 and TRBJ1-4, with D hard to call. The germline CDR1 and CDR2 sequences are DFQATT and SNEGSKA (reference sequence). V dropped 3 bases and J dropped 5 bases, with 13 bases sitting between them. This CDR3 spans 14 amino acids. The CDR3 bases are TGCAGTGCTAGTAGAGGGAGGCCGAATGAAAAACTGTTTTTT. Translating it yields CSASRGRPNEKLFF.

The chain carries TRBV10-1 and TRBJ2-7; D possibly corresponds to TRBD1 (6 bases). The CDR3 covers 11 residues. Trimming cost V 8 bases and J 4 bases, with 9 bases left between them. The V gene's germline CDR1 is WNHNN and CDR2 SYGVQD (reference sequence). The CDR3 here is CASGTRYEQYF. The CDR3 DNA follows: TGCGCCAGCGGGACAAGATACGAGCAGTACTTC.

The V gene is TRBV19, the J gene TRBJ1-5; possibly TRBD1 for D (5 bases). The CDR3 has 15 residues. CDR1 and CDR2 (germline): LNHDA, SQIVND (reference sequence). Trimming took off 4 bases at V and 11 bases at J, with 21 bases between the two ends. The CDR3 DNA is TGTGCCAGTAGTACGCCTGTAGGGGCCGGTGTGGCCCAGCATTTT. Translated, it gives CASSTPVGAGVAQHF.

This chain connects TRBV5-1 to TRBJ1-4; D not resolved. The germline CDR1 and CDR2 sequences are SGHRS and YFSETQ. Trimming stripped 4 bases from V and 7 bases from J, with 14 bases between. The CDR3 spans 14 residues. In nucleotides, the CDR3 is TGCGCCAGCAGCCCCCTGCGGCCTGGTGAAAAACTGTTTTTT. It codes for CASSPLRPGEKLFF.

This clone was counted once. The CDR3 nucleotides read TGTGCCAGCTCACCCCGCGGGGGCGGGGATTCACCCCTCCACTTT. The encoded protein is CASSPRGGGDSPLHF. This chain joins TRBV18 and TRBJ1-6; tentatively, D is TRBD1 (6 bases). This CDR3 is built from 15 residues. Looked up from germline, CDR1 is KGHSH and CDR2 is LQKENI. The germline V and J ends were trimmed by 3 bases and 8 bases, with 14 bases remaining between them.

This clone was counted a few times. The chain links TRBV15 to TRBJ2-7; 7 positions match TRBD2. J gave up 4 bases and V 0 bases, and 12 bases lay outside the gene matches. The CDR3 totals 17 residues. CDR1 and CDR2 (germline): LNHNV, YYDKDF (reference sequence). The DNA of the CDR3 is TGTGCCACCAGCAGAGATGGACTAGTGGGACCTGGGTACGAGCAGTACTTC. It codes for CATSRDGLVGPGYEQYF.

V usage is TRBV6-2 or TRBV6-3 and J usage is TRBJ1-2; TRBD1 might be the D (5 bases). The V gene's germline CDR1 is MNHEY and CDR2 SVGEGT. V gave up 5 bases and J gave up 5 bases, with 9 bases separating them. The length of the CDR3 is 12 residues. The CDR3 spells CASSRQLYGYTF. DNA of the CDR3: TGTGCCAGCAGTCGACAGCTATATGGCTACACCTTC.

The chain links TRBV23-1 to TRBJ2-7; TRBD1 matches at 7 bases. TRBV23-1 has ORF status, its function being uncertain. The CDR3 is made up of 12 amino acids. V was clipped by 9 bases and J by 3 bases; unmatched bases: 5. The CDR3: CASRDRCYEQYF. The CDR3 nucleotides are TGCGCCAGTCGGGACAGATGCTACGAGCAGTACTTC.

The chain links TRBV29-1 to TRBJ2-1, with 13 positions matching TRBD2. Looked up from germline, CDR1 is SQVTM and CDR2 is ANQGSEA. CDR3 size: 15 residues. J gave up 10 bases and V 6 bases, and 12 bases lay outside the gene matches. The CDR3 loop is CSVLIGLAGAGEQFF. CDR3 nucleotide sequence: TGCAGCGTCCTAATCGGACTAGCGGGAGCTGGGGAGCAGTTCTTC.

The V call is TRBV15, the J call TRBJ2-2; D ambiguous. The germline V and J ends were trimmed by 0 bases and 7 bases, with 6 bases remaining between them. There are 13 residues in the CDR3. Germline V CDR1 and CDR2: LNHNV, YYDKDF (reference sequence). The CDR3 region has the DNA TGTGCCACCAGCAGAGATCACGGCGGGGAGCTGTTTTTT. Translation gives CATSRDHGGELFF. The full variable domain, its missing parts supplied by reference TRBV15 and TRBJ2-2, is DAMVIQNPRYQVTQFGKPVTLSCSQTLNHNVMYWYQQKSSQAPKLLFHYYDKDFNNEADTPDNFQSRRPNTSFCFLDIRSPGLGDTAMYLCATSRDHGGELFFGEGSRLTVL.

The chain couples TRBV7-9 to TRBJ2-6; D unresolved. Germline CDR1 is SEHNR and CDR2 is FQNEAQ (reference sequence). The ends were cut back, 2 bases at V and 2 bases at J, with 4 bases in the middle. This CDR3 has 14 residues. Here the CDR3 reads CASSLQAGANVLTF. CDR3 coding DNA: TGTGCCAGCAGCTTACAGGCTGGGGCCAACGTCCTGACTTTC.

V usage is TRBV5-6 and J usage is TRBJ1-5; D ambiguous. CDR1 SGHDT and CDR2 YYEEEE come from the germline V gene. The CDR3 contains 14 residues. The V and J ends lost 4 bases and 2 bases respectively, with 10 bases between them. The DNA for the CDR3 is TGTGCCAGCAGCCTAGGCCCCCGCAATCAGCCCCAGCATTTT. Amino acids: CASSLGPRNQPQHF.

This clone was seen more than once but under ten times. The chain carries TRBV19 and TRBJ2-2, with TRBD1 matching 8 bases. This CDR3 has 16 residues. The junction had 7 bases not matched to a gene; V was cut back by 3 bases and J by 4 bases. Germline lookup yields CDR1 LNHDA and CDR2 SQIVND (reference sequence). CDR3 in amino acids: CASSMQGALGTGELFF. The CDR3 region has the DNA TGTGCCAGTAGTATGCAGGGGGCCCTTGGCACCGGGGAGCTGTTTTTT.

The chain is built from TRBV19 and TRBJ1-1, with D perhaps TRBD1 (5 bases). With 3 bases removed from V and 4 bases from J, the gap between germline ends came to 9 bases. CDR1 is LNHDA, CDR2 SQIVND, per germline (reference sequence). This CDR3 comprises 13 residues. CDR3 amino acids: CASSIWGGTEAFF. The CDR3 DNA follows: TGTGCCAGTAGTATTTGGGGGGGCACTGAAGCTTTCTTT.

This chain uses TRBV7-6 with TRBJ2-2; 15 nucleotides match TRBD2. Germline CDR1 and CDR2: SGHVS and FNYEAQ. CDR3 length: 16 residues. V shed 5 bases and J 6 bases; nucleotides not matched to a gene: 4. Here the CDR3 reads CASSGWTSGRAGELFF. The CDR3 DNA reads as TGTGCCAGCAGCGGGTGGACTAGCGGGAGGGCCGGGGAGCTGTTTTTT.

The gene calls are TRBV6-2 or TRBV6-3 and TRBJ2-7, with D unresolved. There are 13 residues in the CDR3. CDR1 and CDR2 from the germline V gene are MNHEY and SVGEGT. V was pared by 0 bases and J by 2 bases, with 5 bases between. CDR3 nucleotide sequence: TGTGCCAGCAGTTACTCCGTTACCTACGAGCAGTACTTC. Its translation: CASSYSVTYEQYF.

CDR3 region: CASTAGDYGYTF. The CDR3 DNA sequence: TGTGCCAGCACCGCAGGGGACTATGGCTACACCTTC. V and J are TRBV28 and TRBJ1-2, with D possibly matching TRBD1 (6 bases). This CDR3 is 12 amino acids long. The V and J ends lost 7 bases and 3 bases respectively, with 9 bases between them. The germline CDR1 and CDR2 sequences are MDHEN and SYDVKM.

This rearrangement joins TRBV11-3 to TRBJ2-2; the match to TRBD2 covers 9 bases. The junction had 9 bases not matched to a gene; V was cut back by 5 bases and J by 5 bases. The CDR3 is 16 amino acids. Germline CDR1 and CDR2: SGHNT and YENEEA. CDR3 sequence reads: CASSHQAGGSTGELFF. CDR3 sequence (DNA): TGTGCCAGCAGCCACCAAGCGGGAGGTTCGACCGGGGAGCTGTTTTTT.

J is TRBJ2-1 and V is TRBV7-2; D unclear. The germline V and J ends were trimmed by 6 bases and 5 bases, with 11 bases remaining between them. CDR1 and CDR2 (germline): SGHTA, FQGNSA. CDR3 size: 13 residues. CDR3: CASSPIRDNEQFF. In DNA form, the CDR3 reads TGTGCCAGCAGTCCTATCCGGGACAATGAGCAGTTCTTC.